This T cell receptor (beta chain) was profiled in a study of T-cell reconstitution after alpha-beta-depleted transplantation in children. This clonotype turned up a few times. The V gene's germline CDR1 is SGHAT and CDR2 FQNNGV. The V segment lost 2 bases and the J segment 4 bases; nucleotides outside the gene matches: 18. CDR3 length: 21 amino acids. During its preparation, the TCRbeta library received unique molecular identifiers. In TCRdb, the PCR reads were re-called with MiXCR into one record per CDR3 protein. The repertoire has about 200,000 distinct CDR3 sequences, more than 15% of them found once; the top ten carry 43%.

The source was PBMCs, mostly from graft donor cells, collected 360 days after TCRalphabeta/CD19-depleted stem cell transplant. This rearrangement joins TRBV11-2 to TRBJ2-1; 12 bases map to TRBD2. This TCR derives from a male patient aged 2-15 years who had a stem cell transplant for acute lymphoblastic leukemia, so the T cells may come from the graft donor. The DNA of the CDR3 is TGTGCCAGCAGCTTACCAAAGTTTGGATCGACTAGCGGGGGAGATTACAATGAGCAGTTCTTC. Translation gives CASSLPKFGSTSGGDYNEQFF. Full variable domain (outside the CDR3, taken from reference TRBV11-2 and TRBJ2-1): EAGVAQSPRYKIIEKRQSVAFWCNPISGHATLYWYQQILGQGPKLLIQFQNNGVVDDSQLPKDRFSAERLKGVDSTLKIQPAKLEDSAVYLCASSLPKFGSTSGGDYNEQFFGPGTRLTVL.